The 25 T cell receptor beta chains given below trace back to one sample, sequenced in a study of shared clonotypes between healthy human individuals (dated by TCRdb to 2020 to 2021). Library construction relied on the immunoSEQ multiplex PCR assay. The table was pulled from immuneACCESS by TCRdb, which kept in-frame rearrangements only. Such tables lose some clones; where checked, under half of the loss comes from unresolved V genes, and the rest has no known cause. The sample has some 2,100,000 clones on record, 90% to 96% of them singletons. 0.13% of the sample is in the top ten clones. Specimen: naive CD4+ T cells sorted from blood. The intended sense of this specimen's cell subset or site label: CD45RA+ positively selected. The receptors were gathered from a man aged 18 to 29 in good health.

V usage is TRBV9 and J usage is TRBJ1-1; 11 bases map to TRBD1. The CDR3 is 15 amino acids. Germline V gives CDR1 SGDLS, CDR2 YYNGEE. V dropped 4 bases and J dropped 5; count of bases not matched to a gene: 7. This chain's CDR3 is CASSSGDRGWTEAFF. CDR3 in DNA: TGTGCCAGCAGCTCTGGGGACAGGGGGTGGACTGAAGCTTTCTTT. Full variable domain (remainder filled in from reference TRBV9 and TRBJ1-1): DSGVTQTPKHLITATGQRVTLRCSPRSGDLSVYWYQQSLDQGLQFLIQYYNGEERAKGNILERFSAQQFPDLHSELNLSSLELGDSALYFCASSSGDRGWTEAFFGQGTRLTVV.

This chain links TRBV19 with TRBJ2-7, with 8 bases matching TRBD1. Trimming removed 4 bases from V and 0 bases from J; junction bases left unmatched: 5. The length of the CDR3 is 15 residues. Germline assignment: CDR1 LNHDA and CDR2 SQIVND (reference sequence). CDR3 nucleotides: TGTGCCAGTAGTACCCCCAGGGGGCACTCCTACGAGCAGTACTTC. It translates to CASSTPRGHSYEQYF. Supplemented by reference TRBV19 and TRBJ2-7, the full variable domain reads DGGITQSPKYLFRKEGQNVTLSCEQNLNHDAMYWYRQDPGQGLRLIYYSQIVNDFQKGDIAEGYSVSREKKESFPLTVTSAQKNPTAFYLCASSTPRGHSYEQYFGPGTRLTVT.

The chain links TRBV6-5 to TRBJ2-5; 7 nucleotides align to TRBD2. CDR3 size: 16 residues. The junction had 11 bases not matched to a gene; V was cut back by 2 bases and J by 5 bases. The V gene's germline CDR1 is MNHEY and CDR2 SVGAGI. The chain's CDR3 is CASSYLSGKGAETQYF. The CDR3, as DNA: TGTGCCAGCAGTTACCTCAGCGGGAAAGGTGCGGAGACCCAGTACTTC.

The V and J genes are TRBV5-6 and TRBJ1-2; no clear D. The CDR3 has 14 amino acids. The V gene lost 3 bases and the J gene lost 0 bases, with 9 bases spanning the gap. Germline V gene data show CDR1 as SGHDT and CDR2 as YYEEEE. The CDR3 DNA reads as TGTGCCAGCAGCTCCGGGAGTCCTAACTATGGCTACACCTTC. Translated: CASSSGSPNYGYTF.

The genes are TRBV6-1 and TRBJ1-2, with 7 bases that match TRBD1. Germline CDR1 reads MNHNS; CDR2 reads SASEGT. The junction had 12 bases not matched to a gene; V was cut back by 7 bases and J by 4 bases. There are 15 residues in the CDR3. CDR3 coding DNA: TGTGCCAGCATCCTCGACCGGGACAGTCCCTATGGCTACACCTTC. Amino acids: CASILDRDSPYGYTF.

J is TRBJ2-2 and V is TRBV5-4, with a weak D call TRBD2 (6 bases). The ends were cut back, 0 bases at V and 4 bases at J, with 13 bases in the middle. Per germline, CDR1 SGHNT and CDR2 YYREEE (reference sequence). The CDR3 loop spans 16 amino acids. CDR3 in amino acids: CASSLVGGGTTGELFF. For the CDR3, the DNA is TGTGCCAGCAGCTTGGTAGGTGGCGGGACCACCGGGGAGCTGTTTTTT.

This chain joins TRBV5-5 and TRBJ1-3; D is perhaps TRBD1 (5 bases). Between the trimmed V and J ends, which lost 0 bases and 2 bases, there was a span of 6 bases. Germline lookup yields CDR1 SGHKS and CDR2 YYEKEE (reference sequence). The CDR3 is 14 residues long. CDR3 in amino acids: CASSLVGAGNTIYF. CDR3 bases: TGTGCCAGCAGCTTGGTAGGGGCTGGAAACACCATATATTTT.

J is TRBJ2-3 and V is TRBV5-4; D is perhaps TRBD1 (6 bases). The V gene's germline CDR1 is SGHNT and CDR2 YYREEE (reference sequence). Trimming removed 0 bases at V and 3 bases at J, with 8 bases between. The CDR3 spans 14 residues. The CDR3 nucleotides are TGTGCCAGCAGCTTGGCCGGACAGACAGATACGCAGTATTTT. Protein product: CASSLAGQTDTQYF.

This chain joins TRBV10-3 and TRBJ2-5, with a weak D call TRBD1 (6 bases). In germline, CDR1 is ENHRY, CDR2 SYGVKD. The CDR3 consists of 15 residues. Trimming took 3 bases from V and 2 from J, leaving 13 bases between them. CDR3 bases: TGTGCCATCAGTGACACAGGGCCCCCTCAAGAGACCCAGTACTTC. Protein sequence: CAISDTGPPQETQYF.

The J gene is TRBJ1-2, the V gene TRBV4-3; TRBD1 might be the D (5 bases). V was pared by 1 base and J by 8 bases, with 14 bases between. CDR3 size: 14 residues. Germline CDR1 LGHNA, CDR2 YSLEER. CDR3 sequence reads: CASSQVGEVLGYTF. The CDR3, as DNA: TGCGCCAGCAGCCAAGTGGGGGAGGTTTTAGGCTACACCTTC.

The V gene is TRBV4-3, the J gene TRBJ2-7; tentative D call: TRBD2 (5 bases). Per germline, CDR1 LGHNA and CDR2 YSLEER. Trimming pared 0 bases from V and 0 bases from J, leaving 9 bases between. This CDR3 spans 15 amino acids. The CDR3 loop is CASSQDVGSSYEQYF. CDR3 sequence (DNA): TGCGCCAGCAGCCAAGATGTGGGGAGCTCCTACGAGCAGTACTTC.

The CDR3 DNA reads as TGTGCCAGCAGCTTGGTGGGACTAGAATTTTCTGAGCAGTTCTTC. Translating gives CASSLVGLEFSEQFF. This chain joins TRBV5-6 and TRBJ2-1; 8 bases agree with TRBD2. Germline V gene sequence: CDR1 SGHDT, CDR2 YYEEEE. V gave up 0 bases and J gave up 9 bases; unmatched junction bases: 8. CDR3 length: 15 residues.

This chain joins TRBV6-5 and TRBJ1-4; 8 bases are a match to TRBD1. V was pared by 6 bases and J by 8 bases, with 8 bases of the junction left unmatched. The germline gives CDR1 MNHEY, CDR2 SVGAGI. This CDR3 comprises 14 residues. CDR3: CASRSQGEGEKLFF. CDR3 nucleotides: TGTGCCAGCAGATCACAGGGGGAGGGGGAAAAACTGTTTTTT.

This clone was seen just once. V is TRBV15 and J is TRBJ2-5, with 8 bases fitting TRBD2. Per germline, CDR1 LNHNV and CDR2 YYDKDF (reference sequence). This CDR3 has 15 amino acids. V was pared by 6 bases and J by 5 bases, with 11 bases of the junction left unmatched. CDR3 coding DNA: TGTGCCACCAGACTAGCGGCGAGTAAAGGGGAGACCCAGTACTTC. Amino acids: CATRLAASKGETQYF.

V usage is TRBV7-9 and J usage is TRBJ1-1; no clear D. The germline CDR1 and CDR2 sequences are SEHNR and FQNEAQ (reference sequence). The CDR3 covers 16 residues. Trimming removed 2 bases from V and 0 bases from J, with 13 bases in between. CDR3 protein: CASSLYRQVMNTEAFF. CDR3 nucleotide sequence: TGTGCCAGCAGCTTATATAGGCAGGTGATGAACACTGAAGCTTTCTTT.

The chain employs TRBV15 and TRBJ2-1; a possible D gene is TRBD2 (6 bases). The CDR3 sequence is 18 residues long. V lost 4 bases and J lost 7, with 26 bases in between. The germline CDR1 and CDR2 sequences are LNHNV and YYDKDF (reference sequence). In DNA, the CDR3 is TGTGCCACCAGCACACCTTATTCGGGACTTTCACACAGGAATGAGCAGTTCTTC. This gives the protein CATSTPYSGLSHRNEQFF. The full variable domain, in which reference TRBV15 and TRBJ2-1 provide the parts outside the CDR3, is DAMVIQNPRYQVTQFGKPVTLSCSQTLNHNVMYWYQQKSSQAPKLLFHYYDKDFNNEADTPDNFQSRRPNTSFCFLDIRSPGLGDTAMYLCATSTPYSGLSHRNEQFFGPGTRLTVL.

The genes are TRBV18 and TRBJ1-2, with D unresolved. Germline V gene data show CDR1 as KGHSH and CDR2 as LQKENI. This CDR3 contains 14 residues. V was pared by 3 bases and J by 5 bases, with 13 bases between. In DNA, the CDR3 is TGTGCCAGCTCACCCCCAACAACCCATTATGGCTACACCTTC. It specifies CASSPPTTHYGYTF.

The V and J genes are TRBV19 and TRBJ2-2; D is possibly TRBD2 (5 bases). This CDR3 region has 13 residues. Trimming pared 6 bases from V and 6 bases from J, leaving 11 bases between. The germline gives CDR1 LNHDA, CDR2 SQIVND (reference sequence). The chain's CDR3 is CASSPEAAGELFF. DNA of the CDR3: TGTGCCAGTAGCCCGGAGGCGGCCGGGGAGCTGTTTTTT. The whole variable domain, remainder taken from reference TRBV19 and TRBJ2-2, is DGGITQSPKYLFRKEGQNVTLSCEQNLNHDAMYWYRQDPGQGLRLIYYSQIVNDFQKGDIAEGYSVSREKKESFPLTVTSAQKNPTAFYLCASSPEAAGELFFGEGSRLTVL.

The CDR3 reads CASSRSPVEDTQYF. The CDR3 DNA reads TGTGCCAGCAGCCGCTCCCCAGTAGAAGATACGCAGTATTTT. This chain joins TRBV6-6 and TRBJ2-3; D is ambiguous. V was shortened by 6 bases and J by 5 bases, with 15 bases between the two germline ends. From germline, CDR1 is MNHNY and CDR2 SVGAGI (reference sequence). This CDR3 spans 14 amino acids.

V is TRBV6-5 and J is TRBJ1-4; a possible D gene is TRBD1 (5 bases). V was shortened by 4 bases and J by 8 bases, with 14 bases between the two germline ends. There are 14 residues in the CDR3. Germline V CDR1 and CDR2: MNHEY, SVGAGI. The CDR3 coding sequence is TGTGCCAGCAGTTCCTTGAGGGGACGAGAAAAACTGTTTTTT. Protein: CASSSLRGREKLFF.

The chain joins TRBV7-8 to TRBJ2-3; 7 bases line up with TRBD1. The CDR3 is made up of 14 amino acids. The V and J ends lost 2 bases and 1 base, in that order; junction bases with no gene match: 0. CDR1 and CDR2 from the germline V gene are SGHVS and FQNEAQ. CDR3 protein: CASSLTGGTDTQYF. The CDR3 DNA sequence: TGTGCCAGCAGCTTAACAGGGGGCACAGATACGCAGTATTTT.

The chain couples TRBV28 to TRBJ2-7; D unclear. CDR1 and CDR2 from the germline V gene are MDHEN and SYDVKM. CDR3 size: 13 residues. Trimming left V 5 bases short and J 6 bases short, with 14 bases between. The CDR3: CASSAGLVSEQYF. In DNA form, the CDR3 reads TGTGCCAGCAGTGCCGGGCTAGTCTCCGAGCAGTACTTC.

This clone was seen once. The chain joins TRBV19 to TRBJ2-1; 13 bases map to TRBD2. V was pared by 5 bases and J by 8 bases, with 15 bases of the junction left unmatched. The CDR3 length is 18 residues. Per the germline V gene, CDR1 is LNHDA and CDR2 is SQIVND (reference sequence). CDR3: CASSLRSRTSGSGDEQFF. The CDR3, as DNA: TGTGCCAGTAGTCTCCGCTCCAGGACTAGCGGGAGCGGAGATGAGCAGTTCTTC.

To note about this clone: Other DNA sequences in the sample encode the same CDR3. The J gene is TRBJ1-5, the V gene TRBV18; no firm D call. Germline values: CDR1 KGHSH, CDR2 LQKENI. Trimming left V 6 bases short and J 5 bases short, with 11 bases between. The CDR3 length is 13 residues. In DNA, the CDR3 is TGTGCCAGCTCGCCAGGAAGGGATCAGCCCCAGCATTTT. Protein product: CASSPGRDQPQHF. The complete variable domain, with remaining parts taken from reference TRBV18 and TRBJ1-5, reads NAGVMQNPRHLVRRRGQEARLRCSPMKGHSHVYWYRQLPEEGLKFMVYLQKENIIDESGMPKERFSAEFPKEGPSILRIQQVVRGDSAAYFCASSPGRDQPQHFGDGTRLSIL.

The gene calls are TRBV5-6 and TRBJ2-5, with D tentatively TRBD1 (6 bases). Trimming removed 1 base at V and 1 base at J, with 14 bases between. Germline V CDR1 and CDR2: SGHDT, YYEEEE. The CDR3 covers 16 residues. In nucleotides, the CDR3 is TGTGCCAGCAGCTTGACCCGACAGGTCCTCCAAGAGACCCAGTACTTC. It specifies CASSLTRQVLQETQYF.